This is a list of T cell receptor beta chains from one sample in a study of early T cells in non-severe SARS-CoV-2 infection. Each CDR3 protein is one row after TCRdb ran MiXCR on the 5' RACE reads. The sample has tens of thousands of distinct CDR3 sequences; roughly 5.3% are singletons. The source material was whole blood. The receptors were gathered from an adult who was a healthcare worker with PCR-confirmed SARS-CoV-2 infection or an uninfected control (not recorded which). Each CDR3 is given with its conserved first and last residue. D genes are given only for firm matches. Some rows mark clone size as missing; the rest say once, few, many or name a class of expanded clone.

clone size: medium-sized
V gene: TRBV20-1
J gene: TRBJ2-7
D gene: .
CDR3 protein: CSARGSGLNYEQYF
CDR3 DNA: TGCAGTGCTAGAGGGTCGGGACTTAACTACGAGCAGTACTTC

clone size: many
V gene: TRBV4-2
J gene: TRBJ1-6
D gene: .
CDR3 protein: CASSQGGTSPLHF
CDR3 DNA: TGTGCCAGCAGCCAAGGCGGGACCTCACCCCTCCACTTT

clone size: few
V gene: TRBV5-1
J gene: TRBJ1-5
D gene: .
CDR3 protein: CASSLEADSNQPQHF
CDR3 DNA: TGCGCCAGCAGCTTGGAGGCAGATAGCAATCAGCCCCAGCATTTT

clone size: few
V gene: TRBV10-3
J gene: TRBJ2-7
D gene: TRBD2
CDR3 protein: CAISQTSGGEYEQYF
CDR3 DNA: TGTGCCATCAGTCAGACTAGCGGGGGGGAGTACGAGCAGTACTTC

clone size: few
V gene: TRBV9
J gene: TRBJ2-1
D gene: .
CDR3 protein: CASSPPQGIEGYNEQFF
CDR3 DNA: TGTGCCAGCAGCCCACCTCAAGGGATTGAAGGGTACAATGAGCAGTTCTTC

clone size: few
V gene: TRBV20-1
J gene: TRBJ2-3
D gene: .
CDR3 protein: CSAKGTGTDTQYF
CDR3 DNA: TGCAGTGCCAAAGGAACGGGCACGGATACGCAGTATTTT

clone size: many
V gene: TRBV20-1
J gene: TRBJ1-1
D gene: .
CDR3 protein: CSAVDRMNTEAFF
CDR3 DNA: TGCAGTGCTGTGGACAGAATGAACACTGAAGCTTTCTTT

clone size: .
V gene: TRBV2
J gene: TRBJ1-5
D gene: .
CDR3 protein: CASSEQGFQPQHF
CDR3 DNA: TGTGCCAGCAGTGAACAGGGCTTTCAGCCCCAGCATTTT

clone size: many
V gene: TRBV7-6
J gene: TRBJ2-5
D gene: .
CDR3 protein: CASSPARSETQYF
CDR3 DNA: TGTGCCAGCAGCCCCGCCCGGTCGGAGACCCAGTACTTC

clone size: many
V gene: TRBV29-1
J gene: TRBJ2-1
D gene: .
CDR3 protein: CSVGLTYNEQFF
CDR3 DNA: TGCAGCGTTGGACTTACTTACAATGAGCAGTTCTTC

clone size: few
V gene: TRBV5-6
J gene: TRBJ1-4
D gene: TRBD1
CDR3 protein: CASSPGTVEEKLFF
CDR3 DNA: TGTGCCAGCAGCCCTGGGACAGTCGAGGAAAAACTGTTTTTT

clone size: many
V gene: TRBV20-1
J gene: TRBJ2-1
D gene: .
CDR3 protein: CSARSQGPRDEQFF
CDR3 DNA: TGCAGTGCTAGATCTCAGGGTCCTAGGGATGAGCAGTTCTTC

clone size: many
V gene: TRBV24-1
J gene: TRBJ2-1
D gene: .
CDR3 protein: CATSDPGGGEQFF
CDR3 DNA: TGTGCCACCAGTGACCCTGGAGGGGGTGAGCAGTTCTTC

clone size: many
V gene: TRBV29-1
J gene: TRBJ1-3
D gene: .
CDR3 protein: CSGGTGNTIYF
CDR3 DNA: TGCAGCGGCGGTACTGGAAACACCATATATTTT

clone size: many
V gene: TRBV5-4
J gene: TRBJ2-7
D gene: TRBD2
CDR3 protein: CASSIGLAGAKAEQYF
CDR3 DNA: TGTGCCAGCAGCATTGGACTAGCGGGGGCAAAGGCCGAGCAGTACTTC

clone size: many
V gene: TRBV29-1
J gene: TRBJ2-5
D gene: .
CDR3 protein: CSIRPLWGQETQYF
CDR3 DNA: TGCAGCATACGGCCTCTATGGGGCCAAGAGACCCAGTACTTC

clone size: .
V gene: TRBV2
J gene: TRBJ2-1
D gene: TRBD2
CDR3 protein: CASSGLAGGDNEQFF
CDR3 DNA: TGTGCCAGCAGTGGACTAGCGGGAGGGGACAATGAGCAGTTCTTC

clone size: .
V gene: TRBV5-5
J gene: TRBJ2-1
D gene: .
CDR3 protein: CASSPRQGRDRDEQFF
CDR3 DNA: TGTGCCAGCAGCCCGCGACAGGGGAGGGATAGGGATGAGCAGTTCTTC

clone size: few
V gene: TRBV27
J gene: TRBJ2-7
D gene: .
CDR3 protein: CASSPNENYEQYF
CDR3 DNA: TGTGCCAGCAGTCCCAATGAGAACTACGAGCAGTACTTC

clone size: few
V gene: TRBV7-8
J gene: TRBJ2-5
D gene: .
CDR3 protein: CASSYTGTPGGETQYF
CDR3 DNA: TGTGCCAGCAGCTACACGGGGACTCCCGGGGGAGAGACCCAGTACTTC

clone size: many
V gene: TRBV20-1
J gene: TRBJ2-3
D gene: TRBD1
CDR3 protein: CSAARGQGSDTQYF
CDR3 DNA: TGCAGTGCTGCTAGGGGACAGGGATCGGATACGCAGTATTTT

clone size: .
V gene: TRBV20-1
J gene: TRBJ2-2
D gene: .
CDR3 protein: CSASRRGQSTGELFF
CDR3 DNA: TGCAGTGCTAGTAGGAGGGGGCAGAGCACCGGGGAGCTGTTTTTT

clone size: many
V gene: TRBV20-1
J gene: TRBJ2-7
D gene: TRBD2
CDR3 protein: CSVGWEGSYEQYF
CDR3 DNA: TGCAGTGTCGGGTGGGAGGGCTCCTACGAGCAGTACTTC

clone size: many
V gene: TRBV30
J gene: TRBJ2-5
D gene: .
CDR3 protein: CAWSSLIEETQYF
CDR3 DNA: TGTGCCTGGAGTAGCCTCATAGAAGAGACCCAGTACTTC

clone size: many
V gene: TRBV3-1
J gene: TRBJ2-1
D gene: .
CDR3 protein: CASSQYTGYNEQFF
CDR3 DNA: TGTGCCAGCAGCCAATATACCGGCTACAATGAGCAGTTCTTC

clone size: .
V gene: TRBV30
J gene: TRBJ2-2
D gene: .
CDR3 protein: CAWSPGPRELFF
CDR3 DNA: TGTGCCTGGAGTCCGGGCCCCCGGGAGCTGTTTTTT

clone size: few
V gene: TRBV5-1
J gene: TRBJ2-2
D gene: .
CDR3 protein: CASSLDHTGELFF
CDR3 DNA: TGCGCCAGCAGCTTGGATCACACCGGGGAGCTGTTTTTT

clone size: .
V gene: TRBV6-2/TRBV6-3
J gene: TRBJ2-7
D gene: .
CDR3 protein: CARSPQIGGQYF
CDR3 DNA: TGTGCCAGGAGTCCTCAGATAGGCGGGCAGTACTTC

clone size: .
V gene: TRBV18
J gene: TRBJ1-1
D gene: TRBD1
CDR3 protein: CASSPTGESNTEAFF
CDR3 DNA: TGTGCCAGCTCGCCCACAGGGGAGTCTAACACTGAAGCTTTCTTT

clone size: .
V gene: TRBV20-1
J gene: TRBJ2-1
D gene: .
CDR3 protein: CSARGVPPHNEQFF
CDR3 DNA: TGCAGTGCTAGGGGGGTCCCACCCCACAATGAGCAGTTCTTC

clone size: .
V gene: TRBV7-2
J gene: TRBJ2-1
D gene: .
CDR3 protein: CASSPGVSSYNEQFF
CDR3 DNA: TGTGCCAGCAGCCCGGGGGTTTCCTCCTACAATGAGCAGTTCTTC

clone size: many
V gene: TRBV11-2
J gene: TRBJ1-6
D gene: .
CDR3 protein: CASSPNRNSPLHF
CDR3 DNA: TGTGCCAGCAGCCCGAATAGGAATTCACCCCTCCACTTT

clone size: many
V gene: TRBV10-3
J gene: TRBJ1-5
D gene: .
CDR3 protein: CAISESNGYQPQHF
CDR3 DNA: TGTGCCATCAGTGAGTCGAACGGATATCAGCCCCAGCATTTT

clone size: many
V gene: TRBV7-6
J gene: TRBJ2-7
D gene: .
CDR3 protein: CASSSPDANEQYF
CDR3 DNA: TGTGCCAGCAGCTCCCCGGATGCCAACGAGCAGTACTTC

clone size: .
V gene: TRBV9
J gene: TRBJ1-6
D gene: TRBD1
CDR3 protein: CASSVSGQGNSSLHF
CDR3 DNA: TGTGCCAGCAGCGTCTCCGGACAGGGGAATTCATCCCTCCACTTT

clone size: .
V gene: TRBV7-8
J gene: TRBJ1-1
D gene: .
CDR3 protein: CASSLIGRNTEAFF
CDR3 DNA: TGTGCCAGCAGCTTAATAGGCCGTAACACTGAAGCTTTCTTT

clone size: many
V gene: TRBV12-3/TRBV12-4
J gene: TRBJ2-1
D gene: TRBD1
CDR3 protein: CASRGQIDNEQFF
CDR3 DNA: TGTGCCAGCAGGGGACAGATAGACAATGAGCAGTTCTTC

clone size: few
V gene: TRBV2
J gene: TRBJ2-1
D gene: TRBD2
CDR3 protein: CASSGPLTSGGSYNEQFF
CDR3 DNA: TGTGCCAGCAGCGGCCCATTGACTAGCGGGGGAAGTTACAATGAGCAGTTCTTC

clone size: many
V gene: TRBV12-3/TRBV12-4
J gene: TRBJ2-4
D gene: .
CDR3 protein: CASRDGLAKNIQYF
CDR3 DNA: TGTGCCAGCAGAGACGGACTAGCCAAAAACATTCAGTACTTC

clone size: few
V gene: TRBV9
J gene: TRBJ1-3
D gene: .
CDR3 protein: CASSGGHLGNTIYF
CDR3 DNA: TGTGCCAGCAGCGGTGGGCATCTAGGAAACACCATATATTTT

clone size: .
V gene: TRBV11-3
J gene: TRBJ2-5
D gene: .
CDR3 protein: CASSLWRLGIPTQETQYF
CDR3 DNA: TGTGCCAGCAGCTTATGGCGGCTGGGAATTCCTACCCAAGAGACCCAGTACTTC

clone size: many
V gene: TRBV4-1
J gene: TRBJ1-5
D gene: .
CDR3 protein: CASSLTQGANQPQHF
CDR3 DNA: TGCGCCAGCAGCCTTACGCAGGGAGCCAATCAGCCCCAGCATTTT

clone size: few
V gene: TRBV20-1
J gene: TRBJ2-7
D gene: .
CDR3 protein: CSARVVASYEQYF
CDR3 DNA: TGCAGTGCTAGAGTGGTGGCCTCCTACGAGCAGTACTTC

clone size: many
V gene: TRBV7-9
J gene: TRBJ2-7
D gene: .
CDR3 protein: CASSLERLAEQYF
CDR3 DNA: TGTGCCAGCAGCTTAGAGAGGTTGGCGGAGCAGTACTTC

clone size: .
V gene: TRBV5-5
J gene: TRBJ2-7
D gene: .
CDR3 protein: CASSLPGTTYEQYF
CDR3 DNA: TGTGCCAGCAGCTTGCCAGGAACAACCTACGAGCAGTACTTC

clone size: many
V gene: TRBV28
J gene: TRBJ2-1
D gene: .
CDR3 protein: CASSPDRWSSRSAYYNEQFF
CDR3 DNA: TGTGCCAGCAGCCCTGATAGATGGTCCTCTCGCTCTGCCTACTACAATGAGCAGTTCTTC

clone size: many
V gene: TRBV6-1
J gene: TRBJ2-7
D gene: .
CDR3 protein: CASINSAYSYEQYF
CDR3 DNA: TGTGCCAGCATAAATAGCGCGTACTCCTACGAGCAGTACTTC

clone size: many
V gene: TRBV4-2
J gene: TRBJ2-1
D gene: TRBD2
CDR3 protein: CASSQITSGSSYNEQFF
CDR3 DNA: TGTGCCAGCAGCCAAATTACTAGCGGAAGCTCCTACAATGAGCAGTTCTTC

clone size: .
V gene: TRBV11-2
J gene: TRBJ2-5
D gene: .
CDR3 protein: CASSLVGKETQYF
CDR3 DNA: TGTGCCAGCAGCTTAGTCGGGAAAGAGACCCAGTACTTC

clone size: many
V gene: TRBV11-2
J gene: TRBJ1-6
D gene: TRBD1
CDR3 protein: CASSYYGQVVGSPLHF
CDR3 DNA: TGTGCCAGCAGCTATTACGGACAGGTGGTTGGATCACCCCTCCACTTT

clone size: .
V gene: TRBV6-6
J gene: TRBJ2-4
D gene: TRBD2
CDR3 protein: CASSYTSGGAGDIQYF
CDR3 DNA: TGTGCCAGCAGTTACACTAGCGGGGGGGCCGGGGACATTCAGTACTTC

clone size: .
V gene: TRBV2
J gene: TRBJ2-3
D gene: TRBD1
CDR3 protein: CASSLLTGARTDTQYF
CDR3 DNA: TGTGCCAGCAGTTTACTCACAGGGGCCCGCACAGATACGCAGTATTTT

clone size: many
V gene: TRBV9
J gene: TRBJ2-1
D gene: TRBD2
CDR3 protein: CASSVGASGTYNEQFF
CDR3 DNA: TGTGCCAGCAGCGTAGGGGCTAGCGGGACCTACAATGAGCAGTTCTTC

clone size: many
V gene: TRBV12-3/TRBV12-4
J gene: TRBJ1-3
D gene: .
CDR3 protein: CASSLMTGSFWNTIYF
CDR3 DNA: TGTGCCAGCAGTTTAATGACCGGGTCTTTCTGGAACACCATATATTTT

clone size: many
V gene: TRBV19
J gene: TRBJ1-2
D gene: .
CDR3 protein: CASTLGGIYGYTF
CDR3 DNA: TGTGCCAGTACCCTCGGCGGGATCTATGGCTACACCTTC